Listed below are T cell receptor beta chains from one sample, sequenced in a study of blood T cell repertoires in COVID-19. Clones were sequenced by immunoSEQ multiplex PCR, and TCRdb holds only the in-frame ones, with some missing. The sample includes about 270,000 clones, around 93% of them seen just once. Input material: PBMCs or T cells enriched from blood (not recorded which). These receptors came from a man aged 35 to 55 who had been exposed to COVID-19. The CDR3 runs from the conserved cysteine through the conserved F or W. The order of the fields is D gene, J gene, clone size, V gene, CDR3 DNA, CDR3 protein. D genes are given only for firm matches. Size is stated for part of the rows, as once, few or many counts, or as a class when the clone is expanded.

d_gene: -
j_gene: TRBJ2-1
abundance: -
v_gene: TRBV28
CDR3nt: TGTGCCAGCACCTTAAGTGATTCTAGTGCAGCTGGATCGGATGAGCAGTTCTTC
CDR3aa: CASTLSDSSAAGSDEQFF

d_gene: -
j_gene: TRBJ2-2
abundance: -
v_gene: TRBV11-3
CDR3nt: TGTGCCAGCAGCTTAGAGACGGGCACCGGGGAGCTGTTTTTT
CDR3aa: CASSLETGTGELFF

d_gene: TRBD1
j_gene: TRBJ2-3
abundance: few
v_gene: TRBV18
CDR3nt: TGTGCCAGCTCATTCAAATACAGGGGTCCAAGCACAGATACGCAGTATTTT
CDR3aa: CASSFKYRGPSTDTQYF

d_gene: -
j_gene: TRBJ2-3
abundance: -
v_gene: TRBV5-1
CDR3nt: TGCGCCAGCAGCTCGAACCAGGGGGATACGCAGTATTTT
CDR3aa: CASSSNQGDTQYF

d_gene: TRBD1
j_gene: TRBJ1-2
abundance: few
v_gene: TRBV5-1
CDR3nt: TGCGCCAGCAGCTTGGCCGGGGACAGGGGTATATCCTTC
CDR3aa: CASSLAGDRGISF

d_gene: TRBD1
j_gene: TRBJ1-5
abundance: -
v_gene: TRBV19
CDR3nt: TGTGCCACGACAGGGGAAATCAATCAGCCCCAGCATTTT
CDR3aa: CATTGEINQPQHF

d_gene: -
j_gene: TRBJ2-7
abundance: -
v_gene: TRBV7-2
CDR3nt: TGTGCCAGCAGCTTAGAAGCGGGCGGTACCTACGAGCAGTACTTC
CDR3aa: CASSLEAGGTYEQYF

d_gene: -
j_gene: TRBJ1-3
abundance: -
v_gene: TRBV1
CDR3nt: TGCACCACCTTTACCGGGACAGGAAAAGGAAACACCATATATTTT
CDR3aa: CTTFTGTGKGNTIYF

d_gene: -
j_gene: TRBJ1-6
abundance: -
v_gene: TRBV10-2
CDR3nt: TGCGCCAGCAGTGAAACACGACCACAGATAAGAGATAATTCACCCCTCCACTTT
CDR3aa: CASSETRPQIRDNSPLHF

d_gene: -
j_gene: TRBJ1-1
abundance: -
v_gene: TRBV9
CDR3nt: TGTGCCAGCAGCGTAGGGCAGGGAAACACTGAAGCTTTCTTT
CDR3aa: CASSVGQGNTEAFF

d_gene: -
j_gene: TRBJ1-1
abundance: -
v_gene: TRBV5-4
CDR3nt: TGTGCCAGCAGCTCTTGGACAGTGAACACTGAAGCTTTCTTT
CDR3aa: CASSSWTVNTEAFF

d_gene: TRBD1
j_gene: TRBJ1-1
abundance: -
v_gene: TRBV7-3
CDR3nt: TGTGCCAGCAGCTCGGGACAGGGCACTGAAGCTTTCTTT
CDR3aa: CASSSGQGTEAFF

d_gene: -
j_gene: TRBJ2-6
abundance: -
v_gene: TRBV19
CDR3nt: TGTGCCAGTAGGAAACCCGGGGGCTCTGGGGCCAACGTCCTGACTTTC
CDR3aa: CASRKPGGSGANVLTF

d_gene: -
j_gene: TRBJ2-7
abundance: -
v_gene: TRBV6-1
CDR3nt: TGTGCCAGCAGTGAACGGGGGGCAGGGACGCTGTACTTC
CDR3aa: CASSERGAGTLYF

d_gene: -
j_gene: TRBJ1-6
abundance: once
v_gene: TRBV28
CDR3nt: TGTGCCAGCAAGGGCAGGGGATCGTCACCCCTCCACTTT
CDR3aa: CASKGRGSSPLHF

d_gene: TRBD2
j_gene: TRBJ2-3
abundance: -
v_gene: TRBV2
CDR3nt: TGTGCCAGCAGGGGAGGTAGCGGGAGAGCGGGGACAGATACGCAGTATTTT
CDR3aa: CASRGGSGRAGTDTQYF

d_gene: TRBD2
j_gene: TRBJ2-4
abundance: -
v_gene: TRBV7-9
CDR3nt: TGTGCCAGCAGCCCACCTACGGGGGGTGCGGGAAACATTCAGTACTTC
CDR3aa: CASSPPTGGAGNIQYF

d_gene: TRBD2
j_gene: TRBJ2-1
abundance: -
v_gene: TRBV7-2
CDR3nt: TGTGCCAGCAGCTTAGTTGCCGGGACTAGCTTCCAGGCCAATGAGCAGTTCTTC
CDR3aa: CASSLVAGTSFQANEQFF

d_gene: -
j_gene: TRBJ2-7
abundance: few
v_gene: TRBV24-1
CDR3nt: TGTGCCACCAGCCGGACAGGAGCGGGGGCTAACGAGCAGTACTTC
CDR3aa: CATSRTGAGANEQYF

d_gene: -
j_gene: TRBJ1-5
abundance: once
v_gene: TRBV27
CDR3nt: TGTGCCAGCAGTAGAAACAGGTATCAGCCCCAGCATTTT
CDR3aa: CASSRNRYQPQHF

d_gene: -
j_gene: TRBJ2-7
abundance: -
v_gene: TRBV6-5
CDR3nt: TGTGCCAGCAGTTCCACAGACAGCTACGAGCAGTACTTC
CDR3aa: CASSSTDSYEQYF

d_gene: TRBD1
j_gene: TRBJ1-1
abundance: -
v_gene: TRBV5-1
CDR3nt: TGCGCCAGCAGCCCGGACAGGGGGAACACTGAAGCTTTCTTT
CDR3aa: CASSPDRGNTEAFF

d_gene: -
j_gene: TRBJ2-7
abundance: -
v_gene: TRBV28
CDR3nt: TGTGCCAGCAGTTTAGGACAGACCTACGAGCAGTACTTC
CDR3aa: CASSLGQTYEQYF

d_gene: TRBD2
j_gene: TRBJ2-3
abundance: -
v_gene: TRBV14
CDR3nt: TGTGCCAGCAGCCAAGGGGCACTAGCGGGACCCACAGATACGCAGTATTTT
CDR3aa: CASSQGALAGPTDTQYF

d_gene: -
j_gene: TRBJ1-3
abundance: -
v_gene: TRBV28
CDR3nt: TGTGCCAGCAGCCACCCTTCCAGAACCTGGAGGGTGTCAGGAAACACCATATATTTT
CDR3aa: CASSHPSRTWRVSGNTIYF

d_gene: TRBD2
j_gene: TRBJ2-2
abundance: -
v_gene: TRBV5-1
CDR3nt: TGCGCCAGCAGAGAGCGGGAGGGCAGCGGGGAGCTGTTTTTT
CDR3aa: CASREREGSGELFF

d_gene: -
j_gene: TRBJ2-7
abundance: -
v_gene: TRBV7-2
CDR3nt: TGTGCCAGCAGCTTAGTAGTAGCGGAAACTTACGAGCAGTACTTC
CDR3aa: CASSLVVAETYEQYF

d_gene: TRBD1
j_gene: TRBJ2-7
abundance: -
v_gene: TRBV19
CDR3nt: TGTGCCAGTAGTAAAGGACAGGGAACCTCCTACGAGCAGTACTTC
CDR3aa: CASSKGQGTSYEQYF

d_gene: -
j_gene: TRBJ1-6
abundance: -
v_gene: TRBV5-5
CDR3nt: TGTGCCAGCAGCTTGGTTTCGGGGGGGCGGGTCAGATCACCCCTCCACTTT
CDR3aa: CASSLVSGGRVRSPLHF

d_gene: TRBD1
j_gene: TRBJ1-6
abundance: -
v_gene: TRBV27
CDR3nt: TGTGCCAGCAGTGCTGAAGGGACAGCCTCACCCCTCCACTTT
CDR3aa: CASSAEGTASPLHF

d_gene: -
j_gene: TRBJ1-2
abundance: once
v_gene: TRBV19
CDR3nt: TGTGCCAGTAGCCTGACAGAAACTAACTATGGCTACACCTTC
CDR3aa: CASSLTETNYGYTF

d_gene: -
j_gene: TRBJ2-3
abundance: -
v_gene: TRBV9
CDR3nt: TGCTCCAGCAATAACGGACTCACAGATACGCAGTATTTT
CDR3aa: CSSNNGLTDTQYF

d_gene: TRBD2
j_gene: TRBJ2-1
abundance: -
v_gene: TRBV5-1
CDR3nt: TGCGCCAGCAGCTTCCCCGGGACTAGCGGGAGGTCGTACAATGAGCAGTTCTTC
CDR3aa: CASSFPGTSGRSYNEQFF

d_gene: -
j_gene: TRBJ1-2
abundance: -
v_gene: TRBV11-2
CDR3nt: TGTGCCAGCAGCTTCCGCGGCGGCTACACCTTC
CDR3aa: CASSFRGGYTF

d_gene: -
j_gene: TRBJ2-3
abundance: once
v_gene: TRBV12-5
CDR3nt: TGTGCTAGTGGACGCGGGGAAGGGTTCCCAGATACGCAGTATTTT
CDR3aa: CASGRGEGFPDTQYF

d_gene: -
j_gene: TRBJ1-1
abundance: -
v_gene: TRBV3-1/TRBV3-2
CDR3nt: TGTGCCAGCAGCCCGAGCGGCCGGGTGGCTTTCTTT
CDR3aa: CASSPSGRVAFF

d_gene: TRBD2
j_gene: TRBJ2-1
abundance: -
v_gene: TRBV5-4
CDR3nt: TGTGCCAGCAGCCAGACTAGCGGGAGAACTTACAATGAGCAGTTCTTC
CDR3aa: CASSQTSGRTYNEQFF

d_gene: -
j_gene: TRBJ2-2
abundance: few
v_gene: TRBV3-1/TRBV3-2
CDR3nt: TGTGCCAGCAGCCAAAGCCAAACCGGGGAGCTGTTTTTT
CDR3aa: CASSQSQTGELFF

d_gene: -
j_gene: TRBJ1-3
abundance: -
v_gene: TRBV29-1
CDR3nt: TGCAGCGTTGAACCCACAGGGTCTGGAAACACCATATATTTT
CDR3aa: CSVEPTGSGNTIYF

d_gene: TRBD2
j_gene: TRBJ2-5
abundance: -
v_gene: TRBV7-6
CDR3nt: TGTGCCAGCAGACGTAGCGGGAGGGTACAAGAGACCCAGTACTTC
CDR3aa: CASRRSGRVQETQYF

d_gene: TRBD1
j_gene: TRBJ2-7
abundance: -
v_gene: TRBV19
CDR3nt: TGTGCCAGTAGTAACTGGGACAGGGTCAACGAGCAGTACTTC
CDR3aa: CASSNWDRVNEQYF

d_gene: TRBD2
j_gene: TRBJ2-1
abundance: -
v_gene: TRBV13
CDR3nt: TGTGCCAGCAGCTTAGGGCTAGCGGGAACCTCCTACAATGAGCAGTTCTTC
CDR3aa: CASSLGLAGTSYNEQFF

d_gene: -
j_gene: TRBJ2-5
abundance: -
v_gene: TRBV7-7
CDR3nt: TGTGCTAGCAGCCCCGGCCGGACAGTCCAAGAGACCCAGTACTTC
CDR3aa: CASSPGRTVQETQYF

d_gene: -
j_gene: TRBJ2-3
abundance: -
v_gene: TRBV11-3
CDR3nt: TGTGCCAGCAGCCCGGTTGGCACAGATACGCAGTATTTT
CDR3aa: CASSPVGTDTQYF

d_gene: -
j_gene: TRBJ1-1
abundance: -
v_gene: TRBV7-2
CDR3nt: TGTGCCAGCAGCCCCGGCGGGAACACTGAAGCTTTCTTT
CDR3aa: CASSPGGNTEAFF

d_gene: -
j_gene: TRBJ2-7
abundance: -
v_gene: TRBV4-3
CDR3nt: TGCGCCAGCAGCCAGGGGACATTTGGCTACGAGCAGTACTTC
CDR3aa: CASSQGTFGYEQYF

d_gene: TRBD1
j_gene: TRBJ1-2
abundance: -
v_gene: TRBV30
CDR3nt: TGTGCCTGGAGACCTAGGACAGGGTCGATGGGCACCTTC
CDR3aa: CAWRPRTGSMGTF

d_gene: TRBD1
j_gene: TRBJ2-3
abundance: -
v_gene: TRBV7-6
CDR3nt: TGTGCCAGCAGCTTGGGACAGGTTAGCACAGATACGCAGTATTTT
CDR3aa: CASSLGQVSTDTQYF